This TCR beta chain was found in a study of T cell changes during pregnancy in multiple sclerosis (dated by TCRdb to between 2019 and 2020). About the study as a whole: The study examined how the T cell repertoire changed over the course of pregnancy in women with multiple sclerosis.

Libraries were constructed by the immunoSEQ multiplex PCR assay. TCRdb re-hosts the immuneACCESS table, in-frame sequences only. Its copies lack some clones; in the studies checked, an unresolved V gene accounts for under half of them, and the cause for the rest is not known. This sample holds about 67,000 clones; about 92% were observed only once. The ten most abundant clones make up approximately 1.5% of the sample. V lost 6 bases and J lost 6 bases, and the count of bases not matched to a germline gene is 8. Reading from cysteine to phenylalanine, the CDR3 counts 15 amino acids. Kept here is only the CDR3 DNA, which spans 45 bases and is read in frame from base 1. The CDR1 and CDR2 encoded by the germline V gene are MRHNA and SNTAGT. Details on this clone: It lacks a known antigen. Within one base of it there is no much larger clone, and no base qualities were kept.

The sample here was peripheral blood, taken after pregnancy. The clonotype comes from a female donor with multiple sclerosis, enrolled in a pregnancy study. The chain uses TRBV6-4 and TRBJ2-1; 10 central nucleotides agree with TRBD2. The CDR3 corresponds to CASSRGTSEINEQFF. The DNA sequence reads TGTGCCAGCAGCCGAGGGACTAGCGAGATCAATGAGCAGTTCTTC.